This TCR beta chain was sequenced in a study of T-cell reconstitution after alpha-beta-depleted transplantation in children. Overall study findings and caveats: Reportedly, alpha-beta T cells present about two months post-transplant originated from several hundred expanded clones of graft origin. Some patients' high day-60 TCRbeta diversity was attributed to recipient cells surviving conditioning. Diversity and T-cell counts at one year after transplant derived mostly from new T cells.

The CDR3 covers 13 residues. CDR1 SQVTM and CDR2 ANQGSEA come from the germline V gene. The V gene lost 4 bases and the J gene lost 8 bases, with 14 bases spanning the gap. On this clonotype: Its target is not known.

Using unique molecular identifiers, the investigators prepared the TCRbeta library. MiXCR was run by TCRdb on the PCR reads, yielding one entry per CDR3 protein. The data contain 700,000 to 850,000 distinct CDR3 sequences, approximately 15% of them seen just once; the ten biggest clones take up approximately 4.5%. This TCR derives from a male patient under 18 who had a stem cell transplant for acute lymphoblastic leukemia, so the T cells may come from the graft donor. The gene calls are TRBV29-1 and TRBJ2-2, with a possible D match to TRBD2 (5 bases). The sequencing here drew on PBMCs, mostly from graft donor cells, taken 360 days after TCRalphabeta/CD19-depleted stem cell transplant. The CDR3 DNA is TGCAGCGTTGCGGACTTCACCGTGGGGGAGCTGTTTTTT. Its protein is CSVADFTVGELFF.